Following are 14 T cell receptor beta chains from one sample sequenced in a study of identical twins. TCRdb re-derived calls from the 5' RACE reads in MiXCR, one entry per CDR3 protein. The table lists 350,000 to 400,000 distinct CDR3 sequences, roughly 9% of them singletons. The sample was naive T cells sorted from blood. Receptors were obtained from a woman aged 45-60 years in good health.

This clonotype has more than one count but fewer than ten. V gene TRBV20-1 combines with J gene TRBJ2-5; no reliable D call. Germline V gene lookup returns CDR1 DFQATT and CDR2 SNEGSKA (reference sequence). Trimming removed 5 bases at V and 3 bases at J, with 13 bases between. This CDR3 is built from 13 residues. The CDR3 region is CSAEDHQKETQYF. CDR3 nucleotide sequence: TGCAGTGCTGAAGACCACCAGAAAGAGACCCAGTACTTC.

The gene calls are TRBV19 and TRBJ2-6; perhaps TRBD1 as D (5 bases). The V gene's germline CDR1 is LNHDA and CDR2 SQIVND (reference sequence). The germline V and J ends were trimmed by 7 bases and 2 bases, with 9 bases remaining between them. There are 14 residues in the CDR3. In nucleotides, the CDR3 is TGTGCCAGTACCACCAGGGCTGGGGCCAACGTCCTGACTTTC. Translating it yields CASTTRAGANVLTF.

The genes are TRBV4-2 and TRBJ2-1; 7 bases map to TRBD2. Losses at the gene ends were 4 bases for V and 5 bases for J; bases not matched to a gene: 14. CDR3 length: 17 amino acids. Germline V gene sequence: CDR1 LGHNA, CDR2 YNFKEQ. The CDR3 coding sequence is TGTGCCAGCAGCCGGCCCCTGGGGAGGGAGAGGGACAATGAGCAGTTCTTC. Residues: CASSRPLGRERDNEQFF.

This clonotype was counted only a few times. The chain joins TRBV11-2 to TRBJ2-1; 9 nucleotides match TRBD2. CDR1 is SGHAT, CDR2 FQNNGV, per germline. V was pared by 2 bases and J by 6 bases, with 14 bases of the junction left unmatched. The CDR3 loop spans 18 amino acids. The DNA for the CDR3 is TGTGCCAGCAGCTTAAATCAGGTAGCGGGAGAAAGGTCCAATGAGCAGTTCTTC. Its protein is CASSLNQVAGERSNEQFF.

In its sample, this clonotype was seen many times. This sequence joins TRBV12-3 or TRBV12-4 and TRBJ2-1; possible D gene TRBD2, 6 bases. Between the trimmed V and J ends, which lost 5 bases and 4 bases, there was a span of 9 bases. This CDR3 has 13 residues. The CDR3 sequence: CASSGGLYNEQFF. The CDR3 DNA sequence: TGTGCCAGCAGTGGAGGGCTTTACAATGAGCAGTTCTTC.

V gene TRBV7-2 combines with J gene TRBJ2-7; D ambiguous. Trimming cost V 1 base and J 2 bases, with 9 bases left between them. The CDR3 spans 14 residues. Germline CDR1 reads SGHTA; CDR2 reads FQGNSA. The DNA of the CDR3 is TGTGCCAGCAGCTTAGTACCGGTTCCCTACGAGCAGTACTTC. Translating gives CASSLVPVPYEQYF.

This clonotype was seen more than once but under ten times. V usage is TRBV5-1 and J usage is TRBJ2-4; D is uncertain. V dropped 1 base and J dropped 3 bases, with 11 bases sitting between them. Germline CDR1 and CDR2: SGHRS and YFSETQ. The CDR3 sequence is 15 residues long. The CDR3 bases are TGCGCCAGCAGCTTGCGGGCAGGATACAAAAACATTCAGTACTTC. Its protein product is CASSLRAGYKNIQYF. Combining the CDR3 with reference TRBV5-1 and TRBJ2-4 gives the whole variable domain KAGVTQTPRYLIKTRGQQVTLSCSPISGHRSVSWYQQTPGQGLQFLFEYFSETQRNKGNFPGRFSGRQFSNSRSEMNVSTLELGDSALYLCASSLRAGYKNIQYFGAGTRLSVL.

At least ten counts were recorded for this clonotype. The V call is TRBV27, the J call TRBJ2-7; 10 positions agree with TRBD2. J was trimmed by 5 bases and V by 6 bases; bases with no gene match: 19. Looked up from germline, CDR1 is MNHEY and CDR2 is SMNVEV (reference sequence). This CDR3 contains 18 residues. Here the CDR3 DNA reads TGTGCCAGCAGCACTCGGACAAACCGTCAGCGGGAGGGCCACGAGCAGTACTTC. It translates to CASSTRTNRQREGHEQYF.

The chain is built from TRBV20-1 and TRBJ2-5; 7 bases agree with TRBD2. The germline V gene encodes CDR1 DFQATT and CDR2 SNEGSKA (reference sequence). J lost 4 bases, V lost 6 bases, and 14 bases had no gene match. CDR3 size: 15 residues. The DNA for the CDR3 is TGCAGTGCAGACCCCGTGGGCGGGAGTGGAGAGACCCAGTACTTC. This sequence encodes CSADPVGGSGETQYF.

V usage is TRBV11-3 and J usage is TRBJ2-1; D possibly corresponds to TRBD1 (5 bases). Trimming took off 5 bases at V and 8 bases at J, with 19 bases between the two ends. Looked up from germline, CDR1 is SGHNT and CDR2 is YENEEA. The CDR3 is 15 residues long. The CDR3 is CASSPGQDKIYEQFF. CDR3 nucleotides: TGTGCCAGCAGCCCAGGACAAGACAAGATATATGAGCAGTTCTTC.

The chain uses TRBV30 and TRBJ2-1, with 8 bases aligning to TRBD2. Losses at the gene ends were 4 bases for V and 8 bases for J; bases not matched to a gene: 4. Germline CDR1 reads GTSNPN; CDR2 reads SVGIG (reference sequence). There are 12 residues in the CDR3. CDR3 sequence (DNA): TGTGCCTGGAAGGGGACTAGGTATGAGCAGTTCTTC. The encoded protein is CAWKGTRYEQFF.

There are many counts of this clonotype. This chain uses TRBV20-1 with TRBJ1-1, with TRBD1 matching over 10 bases. This CDR3 is built from 16 residues. J was trimmed by 4 bases and V by 2 bases; bases with no gene match: 10. CDR1 is DFQATT, CDR2 SNEGSKA, per germline (reference sequence). The CDR3, as DNA: TGCAGTGCTAGAAGGGAAGACAGGGGGCGCGTCACTGAAGCTTTCTTT. Translation gives CSARREDRGRVTEAFF.

This clonotype turned up a few times. The junction departs from the called germline gene at one end, perhaps through a read error. The chain recombines TRBV6-5 with TRBJ1-3; 12 bases are shared with TRBD1. Germline CDR1 MNHEY, CDR2 SVGAGI. The CDR3 runs 15 residues. This chain's CDR3 is CSSSGTGGPGNTIYF. Written as DNA, the CDR3 is TGTTCCAGCAGTGGGACAGGGGGCCCTGGAAACACCATATATTTT.

J is TRBJ2-1 and V is TRBV12-3 or TRBV12-4; maybe TRBD2 (5 bases). This CDR3 has 22 amino acids. Trimming pared 4 bases from V and 0 bases from J, leaving 31 bases between. CDR3 in amino acids: CASSSNQLIASRSGSSYNEQFF. In nucleotides, the CDR3 is TGTGCCAGCAGTTCAAACCAGCTTATAGCTAGCAGGAGTGGGAGCTCCTACAATGAGCAGTTCTTC.